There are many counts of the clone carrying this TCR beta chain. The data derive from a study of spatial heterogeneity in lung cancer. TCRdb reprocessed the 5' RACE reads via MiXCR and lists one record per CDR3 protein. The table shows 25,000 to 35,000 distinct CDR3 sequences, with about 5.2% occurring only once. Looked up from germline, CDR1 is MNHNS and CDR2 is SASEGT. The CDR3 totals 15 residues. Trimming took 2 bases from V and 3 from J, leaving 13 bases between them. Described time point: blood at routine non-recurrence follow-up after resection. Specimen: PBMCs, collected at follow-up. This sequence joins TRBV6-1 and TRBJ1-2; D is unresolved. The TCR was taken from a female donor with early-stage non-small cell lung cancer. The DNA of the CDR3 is TGTGCCAGCAGTGAAATACGTGGGAATGACTATGGCTACACCTTC. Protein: CASSEIRGNDYGYTF.